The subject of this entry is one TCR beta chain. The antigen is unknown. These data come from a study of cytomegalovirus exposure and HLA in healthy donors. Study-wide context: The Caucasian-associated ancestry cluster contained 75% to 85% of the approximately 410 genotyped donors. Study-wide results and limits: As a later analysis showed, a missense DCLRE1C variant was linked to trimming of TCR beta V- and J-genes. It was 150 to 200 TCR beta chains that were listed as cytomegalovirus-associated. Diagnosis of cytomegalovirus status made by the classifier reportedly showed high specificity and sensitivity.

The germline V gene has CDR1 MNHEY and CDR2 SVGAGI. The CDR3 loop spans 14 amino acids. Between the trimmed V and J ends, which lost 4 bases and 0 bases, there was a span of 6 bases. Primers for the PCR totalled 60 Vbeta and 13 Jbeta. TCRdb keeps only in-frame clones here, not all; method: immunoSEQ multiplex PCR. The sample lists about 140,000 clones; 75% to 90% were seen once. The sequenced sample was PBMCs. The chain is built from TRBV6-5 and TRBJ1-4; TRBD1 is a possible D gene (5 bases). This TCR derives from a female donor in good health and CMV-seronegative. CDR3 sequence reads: CASSSTATNEKLFF. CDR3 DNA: TGTGCCAGCAGTTCGACAGCAACTAATGAAAAACTGTTTTTT.